Listed below are T cell receptor beta chains from one sample, sequenced in a study of blood T cells in healthy people across ages. TCRdb re-called the 5' RACE reads with MiXCR, one entry per CDR3 protein. The sample consists of about a million distinct CDR3 sequences, 45% to 60% of them appearing once. Source material: blood. All receptors derive from a woman in her sixties or seventies in good health. Both conserved end residues are part of each CDR3. Fields, in order: J gene, clone size, D gene, V gene, CDR3 DNA, CDR3 protein. The D gene is left open where the match is weak. Where a row states a size, it is once, few, many or the class of an expanded clone; other rows omit it.

J gene: TRBJ1-1
clone size: -
D gene: -
V gene: TRBV12-3/TRBV12-4
CDR3 DNA: TGTGCCAGCATCCGTCGGGGTGAAGCTTTCTTT
CDR3 protein: CASIRRGEAFF

J gene: TRBJ1-2
clone size: -
D gene: -
V gene: TRBV12-3/TRBV12-4
CDR3 DNA: TGTGCCAGCAGTTTAAGCGGGGGGCGCAGACGCTACACCTTC
CDR3 protein: CASSLSGGRRRYTF

J gene: TRBJ1-5
clone size: -
D gene: -
V gene: TRBV12-3/TRBV12-4
CDR3 DNA: TGTGCCAGCAGTTTATCCCTGAGGGGTTTTCAGCCCCAGCATTTT
CDR3 protein: CASSLSLRGFQPQHF

J gene: TRBJ2-7
clone size: -
D gene: TRBD1
V gene: TRBV24-1
CDR3 DNA: TGTGCCACCAGTGATCCCGGACAGGGGAGTGACGAGCAGTACTTC
CDR3 protein: CATSDPGQGSDEQYF

J gene: TRBJ2-1
clone size: few
D gene: TRBD2
V gene: TRBV7-3
CDR3 DNA: TGTGCCAGCAGCTTTTTGGGACTAGCGGGGGAGCAGTTCTTC
CDR3 protein: CASSFLGLAGEQFF

J gene: TRBJ1-6
clone size: -
D gene: -
V gene: TRBV30
CDR3 DNA: TGTGCCTGGGGCGGAACCAATTCACCCCTCCACTTT
CDR3 protein: CAWGGTNSPLHF

J gene: TRBJ2-1
clone size: few
D gene: TRBD2
V gene: TRBV14
CDR3 DNA: TGTGCCAGCAGCCAGGAGAGGGGACTAGCGGGGGCCTCCTACAATGAGCAGTTCTTC
CDR3 protein: CASSQERGLAGASYNEQFF

J gene: TRBJ1-2
clone size: -
D gene: TRBD1
V gene: TRBV9
CDR3 DNA: TGTGCCAGCAGTTCCGGACAGGGGGTAGGCTATGGCTACACCTTC
CDR3 protein: CASSSGQGVGYGYTF

J gene: TRBJ2-7
clone size: -
D gene: -
V gene: TRBV10-3
CDR3 DNA: TGTGCCATCAGTCTACGACTAGAGTTTAACGAGCAGTACTTC
CDR3 protein: CAISLRLEFNEQYF

J gene: TRBJ2-3
clone size: few
D gene: -
V gene: TRBV18
CDR3 DNA: TGTGCCAGCACATATATGAACCGGGATACGCAGTATTTT
CDR3 protein: CASTYMNRDTQYF

J gene: TRBJ1-2
clone size: once
D gene: -
V gene: TRBV6-2/TRBV6-3
CDR3 DNA: TGTGCCAGCAGCCTTCTAACGGGAGACAACTATGGCTACACCTTC
CDR3 protein: CASSLLTGDNYGYTF

J gene: TRBJ1-2
clone size: -
D gene: TRBD1
V gene: TRBV5-1
CDR3 DNA: TGCGCCAGCAGTTCACAGGGGGCTAACTATGGCTACACCTTC
CDR3 protein: CASSSQGANYGYTF

J gene: TRBJ1-2
clone size: few
D gene: -
V gene: TRBV27
CDR3 DNA: TGTGCCAGCAGTTCTTCAGGGGTTTGGTATGGCTACACCTTC
CDR3 protein: CASSSSGVWYGYTF

J gene: TRBJ2-2
clone size: -
D gene: TRBD1
V gene: TRBV30
CDR3 DNA: TGTGCCTGGAGTTCCGACAGGGACACCGGGGAGCTGTTTTTT
CDR3 protein: CAWSSDRDTGELFF

J gene: TRBJ1-5
clone size: -
D gene: -
V gene: TRBV18
CDR3 DNA: TGTGCCAGCTCACCACACGGCAGGGATAATCAGCCCCAGCATTTT
CDR3 protein: CASSPHGRDNQPQHF

J gene: TRBJ1-1
clone size: -
D gene: TRBD1
V gene: TRBV18
CDR3 DNA: TGTGCCAGCTCACGGGACAGGGTTAACACTGAAGCTTTCTTT
CDR3 protein: CASSRDRVNTEAFF

J gene: TRBJ2-3
clone size: few
D gene: -
V gene: TRBV21-1
CDR3 DNA: TGTGCCAGCTTATCGACAGGGCTATCGGGCACAGATACGCAGTATTTT
CDR3 protein: CASLSTGLSGTDTQYF

J gene: TRBJ2-7
clone size: -
D gene: -
V gene: TRBV6-5
CDR3 DNA: TGTGCCAGCAGCCGAACTCCGATCTACGAGCAGTACTTC
CDR3 protein: CASSRTPIYEQYF

J gene: TRBJ2-5
clone size: -
D gene: TRBD2
V gene: TRBV20-1
CDR3 DNA: TGCAGTGCTGGTAGCGGGAGAAGTCCCCCGACCCAGTACTTC
CDR3 protein: CSAGSGRSPPTQYF

J gene: TRBJ2-1
clone size: -
D gene: TRBD2
V gene: TRBV27
CDR3 DNA: TGTGCCAGCAGTATCCTTAGCGGGAGCTCCTACAATGAGCAGTTCTTC
CDR3 protein: CASSILSGSSYNEQFF

J gene: TRBJ2-7
clone size: few
D gene: TRBD2
V gene: TRBV4-1
CDR3 DNA: TGCGCCAGCAGCCAAGGGGGACTAGCGGTCGACGAGCAGTACTTC
CDR3 protein: CASSQGGLAVDEQYF

J gene: TRBJ2-6
clone size: once
D gene: TRBD1
V gene: TRBV6-6
CDR3 DNA: TGTGCCAGTCACCAGGGGGAATCTGGGGCCAACGTCCTGACTTTC
CDR3 protein: CASHQGESGANVLTF

J gene: TRBJ2-2
clone size: -
D gene: -
V gene: TRBV11-1
CDR3 DNA: TGTGCCAGCAGCCGTAGGGGTAGTACCGGGGAGCTGTTTTTT
CDR3 protein: CASSRRGSTGELFF

J gene: TRBJ2-1
clone size: many
D gene: -
V gene: TRBV6-2/TRBV6-3
CDR3 DNA: TGTGCCAGCAGTTTTGTGAACAATGAGCAGTTCTTC
CDR3 protein: CASSFVNNEQFF

J gene: TRBJ2-1
clone size: -
D gene: -
V gene: TRBV12-3/TRBV12-4
CDR3 DNA: TGTGCCAGCGGTCCCTCACAGGGATCTTTAACGGAGGATGAGCAGTTCTTC
CDR3 protein: CASGPSQGSLTEDEQFF

J gene: TRBJ2-1
clone size: -
D gene: -
V gene: TRBV27
CDR3 DNA: TGTGCCAGCAGTTTAGTATCCACCTTACCTTCCTACAATGAGCAGTTCTTC
CDR3 protein: CASSLVSTLPSYNEQFF

J gene: TRBJ1-4
clone size: -
D gene: -
V gene: TRBV14
CDR3 DNA: TGCGCCATCCATCGACCGGCATCAGGGTTTAAACTGTTTTTT
CDR3 protein: CAIHRPASGFKLFF